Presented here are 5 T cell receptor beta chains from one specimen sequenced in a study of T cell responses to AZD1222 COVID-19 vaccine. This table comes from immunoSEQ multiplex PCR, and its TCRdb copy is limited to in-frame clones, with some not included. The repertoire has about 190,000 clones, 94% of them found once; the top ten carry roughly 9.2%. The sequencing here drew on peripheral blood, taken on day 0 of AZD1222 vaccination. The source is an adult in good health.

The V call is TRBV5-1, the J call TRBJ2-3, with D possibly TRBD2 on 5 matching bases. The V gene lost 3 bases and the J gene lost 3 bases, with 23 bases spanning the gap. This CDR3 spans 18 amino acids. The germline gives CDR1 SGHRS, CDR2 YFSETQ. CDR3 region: CASSSLGAWGADTDTQYF. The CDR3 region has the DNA TGCGCCAGCAGCTCCTTGGGTGCTTGGGGAGCGGATACAGATACGCAGTATTTT.

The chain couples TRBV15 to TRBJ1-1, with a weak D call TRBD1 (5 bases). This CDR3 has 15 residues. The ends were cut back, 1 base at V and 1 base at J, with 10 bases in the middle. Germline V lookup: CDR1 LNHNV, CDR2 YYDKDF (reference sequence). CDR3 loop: CATSRGGHQNTEAFF. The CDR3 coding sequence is TGTGCCACCAGCAGAGGCGGACACCAGAACACTGAAGCTTTCTTT.

CDR3 loop: CATMAANTGELFF. DNA of the CDR3: TGTGCCACCATGGCAGCGAACACCGGGGAGCTGTTTTTT. The rearrangement uses TRBV24-1 and TRBJ2-2; no clear D gene. Trimming pared 8 bases from V and 0 bases from J, leaving 6 bases between. From germline, CDR1 is KGHDR and CDR2 SFDVKD. The CDR3 totals 13 residues.

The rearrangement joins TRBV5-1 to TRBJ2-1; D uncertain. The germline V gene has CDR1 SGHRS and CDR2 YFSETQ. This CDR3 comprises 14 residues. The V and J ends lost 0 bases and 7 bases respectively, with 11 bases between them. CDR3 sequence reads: CASSLEPMRNEQFF. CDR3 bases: TGCGCCAGCAGCTTGGAACCCATGAGGAATGAGCAGTTCTTC.

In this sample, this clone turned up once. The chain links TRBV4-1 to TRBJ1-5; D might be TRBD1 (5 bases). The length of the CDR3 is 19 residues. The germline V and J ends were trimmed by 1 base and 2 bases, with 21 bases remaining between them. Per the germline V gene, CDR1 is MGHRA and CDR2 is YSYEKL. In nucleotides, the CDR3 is TGCGCCAGCAGCCAAGGTTGGCTTCCGACAGTCACTGGCAATCAGCCCCAGCATTTT. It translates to CASSQGWLPTVTGNQPQHF.